This T cell receptor beta chain was found in a study of blood T cell repertoires in COVID-19. Background on the study: Specimens from acute and convalescent COVID-19 originated in the United States, Italy and Spain.

The CDR3 loop spans 15 amino acids. V was trimmed by 5 bases and J by 5 bases, leaving 16 bases between them. Germline V gives CDR1 SGHAT, CDR2 FQNNGV. Assignments of participants to cohorts depended upon their own reported clinical history. In the authors' workflow: Cell counts per sample came from amplifying reference gene primers. TCRdb's copy holds only in-frame clones and misses some; the assay was immunoSEQ multiplex PCR. The V and J calls and clone size are taken from that table; D and trimming were inferred from the DNA. The sample lists approximately 300,000 clones; roughly 89% were seen once.

The sample taken for sequencing was PBMCs or T cells enriched from blood (not recorded which). This TCR came from a man aged 55 to 70 who had recovered from COVID-19. The gene calls are TRBV11-2 and TRBJ1-5, with D possibly TRBD1 on 6 matching bases. CDR3 DNA sequence: TGTGCCAGCAGCGAAAACACAGGGAACGATCAGCCCCAGCATTTT. This encodes CASSENTGNDQPQHF.